This T cell receptor beta chain was captured by sequencing in a study of shared clonotypes between healthy human individuals. Points from the study as a whole: The researchers took only blood, and tissue repertoires probably look different. Donors were few, which limited the genetic and exposure-history diversity represented.

This was a deep-level run. Measured with immunoSEQ multiplex PCR; TCRdb has only the in-frame clones, and not every one. The sample lists approximately 1,500,000 clones; around 97% were seen once. Per the germline V gene, CDR1 is SGDLS and CDR2 is YYNGEE. V dropped 4 bases and J dropped 4 bases, with 20 bases sitting between them. The CDR3 is 16 residues long. As concerns this clone: No antigen is known for it.

The sequence was collected from a man aged 30 to 45 in good health. This rearrangement joins TRBV9 to TRBJ1-2; D remains ambiguous. The sample consisted of naive CD4+ T cells sorted from blood. Subset in this sample: CD45RA+ positively selected. The CDR3 region is CASSSHRGVSRYGYTF. CDR3 bases: TGTGCCAGCAGCTCACACCGTGGCGTTTCCCGCTATGGCTACACCTTC.